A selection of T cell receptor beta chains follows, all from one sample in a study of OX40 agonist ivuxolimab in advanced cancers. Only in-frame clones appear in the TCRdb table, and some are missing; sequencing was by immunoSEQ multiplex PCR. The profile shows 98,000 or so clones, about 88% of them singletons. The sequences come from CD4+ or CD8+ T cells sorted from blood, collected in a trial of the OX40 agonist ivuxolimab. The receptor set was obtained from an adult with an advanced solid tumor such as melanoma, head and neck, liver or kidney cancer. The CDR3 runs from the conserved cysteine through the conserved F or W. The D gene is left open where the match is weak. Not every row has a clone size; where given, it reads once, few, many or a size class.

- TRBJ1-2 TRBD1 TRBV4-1 TGCGCCAGCAGCCATGCCGGGACAGGTCATGGCTACACCTTC CASSHAGTGHGYTF
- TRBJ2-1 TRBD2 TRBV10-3 TGTGCCATCAGCGCAGAGACTAGCGGGAGTGGAAATGAGCAGTTCTTC CAISAETSGSGNEQFF
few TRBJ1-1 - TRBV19 TGTGCCAGTAGCCTTGAAGGGGAAGGAACTGAAGCTTTCTTT CASSLEGEGTEAFF
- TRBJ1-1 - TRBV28 TGTGCCACTGTAGGCGGGGTCACTGAAGCTTTCTTT CATVGGVTEAFF
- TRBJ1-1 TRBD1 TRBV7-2 TGTGCCAGCAGCGCCTACAGGGGTGACGCTGAAGCTTTCTTT CASSAYRGDAEAFF
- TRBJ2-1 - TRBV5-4 TGTGCCAGCAGCCCTAGCGTTCCCAATGAGCAGTTCTTC CASSPSVPNEQFF
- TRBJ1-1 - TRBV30 TGTGCCTGGAGTCGTAGGGGCACTGAAGCTTTCTTT CAWSRRGTEAFF
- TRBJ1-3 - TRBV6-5 TGTGCCAGCAGGCCTTTCTCCTCTGGAAACACCATATATTTT CASRPFSSGNTIYF
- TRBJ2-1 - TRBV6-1 TGTGCCAGCTCCGGCTCCTACAATGAGCAGTTCTTC CASSGSYNEQFF
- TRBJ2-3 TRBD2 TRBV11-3 TGTGCCAGCAGCTTTGGCGGGAGCTTAGATACGCAGTATTTT CASSFGGSLDTQYF
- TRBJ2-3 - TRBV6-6 TGTGCCAGCAGTCCGTCAGGGACGCAGTATTTT CASSPSGTQYF
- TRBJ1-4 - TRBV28 TGTGCCAGCAGTTTCCGGGCCGGGGGCCGTGGCAAACTGTTTTTT CASSFRAGGRGKLFF
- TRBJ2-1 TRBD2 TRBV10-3 TGTGCCTCATCCCACCTTCGCGGGAGGGATAATGAGCAGTTCTTC CASSHLRGRDNEQFF
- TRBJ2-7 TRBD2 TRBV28 TGTGCCAGCACCGTACCGGGACTAGCGGGAATCAGGGAGCAGTACTTC CASTVPGLAGIREQYF